Below, 29 T cell receptor beta chains from the same sample are listed, as sequenced in a study of cytomegalovirus exposure and HLA in healthy donors. PCR involved 60 Vbeta and 13 Jbeta primers. Data came from immunoSEQ multiplex PCR; TCRdb stores just in-frame clones and leaves some out. This table lists approximately 190,000 clones. Material for sequencing was PBMCs. The receptors were gathered from a man younger than 45 in good health and CMV-seronegative.

This chain links TRBV27 with TRBJ2-7; 7 bases are a match to TRBD1. The V gene end was trimmed by 4 bases and the J gene end by 0 bases; junction bases not matched to a gene: 9. Germline values: CDR1 MNHEY, CDR2 SMNVEV (reference sequence). The CDR3 covers 16 residues. CDR3 nucleotide sequence: TGTGCCAGCAGTTCTATTCGACAGGGTTACTCCTACGAGCAGTACTTC. Translated: CASSSIRQGYSYEQYF.

V usage is TRBV7-3 and J usage is TRBJ2-6; 12 bases are shared with TRBD2. V was clipped by 5 bases and J by 2 bases; unmatched bases: 4. The CDR3 is 17 amino acids. Germline values: CDR1 SGHTA, CDR2 FQGTGA. The CDR3 is CASSAPSGRAGANVLTF. The CDR3, as DNA: TGTGCCAGCAGCGCTCCTAGCGGGAGGGCTGGGGCCAACGTCCTGACTTTC.

This chain joins TRBV7-2 and TRBJ2-7; a possible D gene is TRBD1 (6 bases). Germline V gene lookup returns CDR1 SGHTA and CDR2 FQGNSA. The CDR3 has 14 residues. V shed 2 bases and J shed 3 bases, with 11 bases lying between them. The CDR3: CASSLLGARYEQYF. CDR3 nucleotides: TGTGCCAGCAGCTTATTGGGGGCCCGCTACGAGCAGTACTTC.

The V gene is TRBV7-9, the J gene TRBJ1-1; D not certain. The CDR3 is made up of 12 amino acids. Germline-derived CDR1 and CDR2 are SEHNR and FQNEAQ (reference sequence). With 5 bases removed from V and 10 bases from J, the gap between germline ends came to 14 bases. CDR3 DNA: TGTGCCAGCAGCCGGGGTGGTGACACAGCTTTCTTT. Translating it yields CASSRGGDTAFF. The full variable domain, rest sourced from reference TRBV7-9 and TRBJ1-1, is DTGVSQNPRHKITKRGQNVTFRCDPISEHNRLYWYRQTLGQGPEFLTYFQNEAQLEKSRLLSDRFSAERPKGSFSTLEIQRTEQGDSAMYLCASSRGGDTAFFGQGTRLTVV.

The V call is TRBV5-1, the J call TRBJ2-2; a weak D match, TRBD2 (6 bases). The CDR3 contains 17 residues. Germline V gives CDR1 SGHRS, CDR2 YFSETQ. The V end was cut by 0 bases, the J end by 4 bases, with 16 bases between. DNA of the CDR3: TGCGCCAGCAGCTTGGTCGGGAGCGCTACGACCACCGGGGAGCTGTTTTTT. As protein: CASSLVGSATTTGELFF.

The rearrangement uses TRBV4-3 and TRBJ1-4; a possible D gene is TRBD1 (5 bases). CDR1 LGHNA and CDR2 YSLEER come from the germline V gene. V was trimmed by 1 base and J by 8 bases, leaving 14 bases between them. The CDR3 is made up of 15 amino acids. The CDR3 nucleotides read TGCGCCAGCAGCCAAGCTGGGAGCCGGGGGGAAAAACTGTTTTTT. Its translation is CASSQAGSRGEKLFF.

The chain joins TRBV28 to TRBJ2-1; perhaps TRBD2 as D (5 bases). The V end was cut by 7 bases, the J end by 0 bases, with 13 bases between. The CDR3 extends over 15 amino acids. Germline values: CDR1 MDHEN, CDR2 SYDVKM. The CDR3 loop reads CASKEGRASYNEQFF. CDR3 DNA: TGTGCCAGCAAAGAGGGTCGGGCCTCCTACAATGAGCAGTTCTTC.

The chain uses TRBV15 and TRBJ2-7; 10 bases map to TRBD2. The V gene's germline CDR1 is LNHNV and CDR2 YYDKDF (reference sequence). V lost 0 bases and J lost 0; bases outside the gene matches: 5. This CDR3 region has 17 residues. CDR3 sequence (DNA): TGTGCCACCAGCAGAGATCGACTAGCGGGCAGCTCCTACGAGCAGTACTTC. This translates into CATSRDRLAGSSYEQYF.

The CDR3 coding sequence is TGTGCCAGTAGTATTTCCAGGGATCAGCCCCAGCATTTT. Its protein product is CASSISRDQPQHF. The rearrangement joins TRBV19 to TRBJ1-5; D possibly corresponds to TRBD1 (5 bases). CDR1 LNHDA and CDR2 SQIVND come from the germline V gene (reference sequence). Trimming took off 3 bases at V and 5 bases at J, with 8 bases between the two ends. This CDR3 is 13 amino acids long.

This chain uses TRBV30 with TRBJ2-1, with 11 bases lining up with TRBD2. Germline V CDR1 and CDR2: GTSNPN, SVGIG (reference sequence). This CDR3 contains 17 residues. Trimming at V came to 0 bases and at J to 4 bases, leaving 8 bases not matched to a gene. CDR3 sequence reads: CAWSVQPSSGGYNEQFF. As DNA, the CDR3 is TGTGCCTGGAGTGTCCAACCCTCTAGCGGGGGGTACAATGAGCAGTTCTTC.

The chain couples TRBV18 to TRBJ2-5; tentative D call: TRBD2 (6 bases). The CDR3 spans 15 residues. V was clipped by 1 base and J by 2 bases, with 11 bases between them. Looked up from germline, CDR1 is KGHSH and CDR2 is LQKENI. The CDR3 spells CASSPRGGAQETQYF. CDR3 sequence (DNA): TGTGCCAGCTCACCACGGGGCGGGGCACAAGAGACCCAGTACTTC.

The chain is built from TRBV28 and TRBJ2-7, with 8 bases lining up with TRBD2. The germline gives CDR1 MDHEN, CDR2 SYDVKM. After removal of 5 bases from V and 4 bases from J, the junction contained 7 bases not matched to a gene. This CDR3 has 14 amino acids. CDR3 loop: CASSTTGGVYEQYF. The DNA of the CDR3 is TGTGCCAGCAGTACTACCGGGGGGGTGTACGAGCAGTACTTC.

The chain recombines TRBV4-1 with TRBJ2-3, with D unresolved. Germline V gene data show CDR1 as MGHRA and CDR2 as YSYEKL. V shed 1 base and J shed 4 bases, with 6 bases lying between them. The CDR3 runs to 13 residues. The CDR3 coding sequence is TGCGCCAGCAGCCAAGGAGCCCCAGATACGCAGTATTTT. Translation gives CASSQGAPDTQYF.

V and J are TRBV27 and TRBJ2-1; 11 bases match TRBD2. The CDR3 is 15 residues long. CDR1 and CDR2 from the germline V gene are MNHEY and SMNVEV (reference sequence). J lost 4 bases, V lost 5 bases, and 4 bases had no gene match. CDR3 amino acids: CASSRGTSGYNEQFF. CDR3 nucleotides: TGTGCCAGCAGTCGGGGGACTAGCGGATACAATGAGCAGTTCTTC.

This rearrangement joins TRBV7-2 to TRBJ1-2, with a weak D call TRBD1 (5 bases). V shed 7 bases and J shed 6 bases, with 15 bases lying between them. Per germline, CDR1 SGHTA and CDR2 FQGNSA. This CDR3 spans 13 amino acids. Here the CDR3 DNA reads TGTGCCAGCATCCGCGGGGGGTCGGATGGCTACACCTTC. This sequence encodes CASIRGGSDGYTF. Supplemented by reference TRBV7-2 and TRBJ1-2, the full variable domain reads GAGVSQSPSNKVTEKGKDVELRCDPISGHTALYWYRQSLGQGLEFLIYFQGNSAPDKSGLPSDRFSAERTGGSVSTLTIQRTQQEDSAVYLCASIRGGSDGYTFGSGTRLTVV.

This chain joins TRBV19 and TRBJ1-1, with unresolved D. Germline V gene sequence: CDR1 LNHDA, CDR2 SQIVND (reference sequence). This CDR3 has 14 amino acids. V was cut by 3 bases and J by 5 bases, with 13 bases left in between. CDR3 DNA: TGTGCCAGTAGTATGTCGGGGTGGGAAACTGAAGCTTTCTTT. Translated, it gives CASSMSGWETEAFF.

The rearrangement links TRBV7-6 to TRBJ2-6; 10 positions agree with TRBD1. The CDR3 runs to 19 residues. Trimming removed 5 bases from V and 0 bases from J; junction bases left unmatched: 10. CDR1 is SGHVS, CDR2 FNYEAQ, per germline. The CDR3 DNA is TGTGCCAGCAGCGCGTCGGGACAGGGGTTATACTCTGGGGCCAACGTCCTGACTTTC. Translated: CASSASGQGLYSGANVLTF.

The rearrangement uses TRBV4-1 and TRBJ2-7, with 9 bases that match TRBD1. This CDR3 is 15 amino acids long. CDR1 and CDR2 (germline): MGHRA, YSYEKL. V trimming: 2 bases; J trimming: 3 bases; junction bases outside the gene matches: 5. CDR3 nucleotides: TGCGCCAGCAGCCAACCCGACAGGGGGTTCTACGAGCAGTACTTC. Translating gives CASSQPDRGFYEQYF.

The chain is built from TRBV4-1 and TRBJ2-7; 8 nucleotides agree with TRBD2. The CDR3 is 15 residues long. Germline CDR1 MGHRA, CDR2 YSYEKL. After removal of 3 bases from V and 2 bases from J, the junction contained 6 bases not matched to a gene. In nucleotides, the CDR3 is TGCGCCAGCAGCCAGTTCGAGGGACTAGCCTACGAGCAGTACTTC. This translates into CASSQFEGLAYEQYF.

This chain links TRBV10-1 with TRBJ2-5, with TRBD1 matching over 8 bases. The germline V gene has CDR1 WNHNN and CDR2 SYGVQD (reference sequence). The CDR3 contains 16 residues. The V gene end was trimmed by 3 bases and the J gene end by 5 bases; junction bases not matched to a gene: 11. The CDR3 spells CASSELSTGERETQYF. The CDR3 DNA sequence: TGCGCCAGCAGTGAACTCTCGACAGGGGAGAGGGAGACCCAGTACTTC.

The chain joins TRBV14 to TRBJ1-1, with 7 bases fitting TRBD1. V lost 0 bases and J lost 1; bases outside the gene matches: 5. Looked up from germline, CDR1 is SGHDN and CDR2 is FVKESK. This CDR3 has 16 residues. DNA for the CDR3: TGTGCCAGCAGCCAAGAGGAGACAGGGTGGAACACTGAAGCTTTCTTT. Residues: CASSQEETGWNTEAFF.

This chain's CDR3 is CASSAGAGGSLQETQYF. The DNA for the CDR3 is TGCGCCAGCAGTGCCGGAGCGGGAGGTTCACTTCAAGAGACCCAGTACTTC. The chain has TRBV10-1 and TRBJ2-5; 9 bases agree with TRBD2. The J segment lost 2 bases and the V segment lost 4 bases, leaving 11 bases of the junction unmatched. The CDR3 totals 17 residues. CDR1 and CDR2 (germline): WNHNN, SYGVQD (reference sequence).

V gene TRBV4-1 combines with J gene TRBJ2-7; 7 positions match TRBD2. Trimming took 0 bases from V and 0 from J; bases not matched to a gene: 5. Germline CDR1 reads MGHRA; CDR2 reads YSYEKL. The CDR3 is 16 amino acids. The CDR3 protein is CASSQDIREASYEQYF. CDR3 bases: TGCGCCAGCAGCCAAGATATTCGGGAGGCCTCCTACGAGCAGTACTTC.

The chain employs TRBV10-1 and TRBJ2-5, with TRBD1 matching 7 bases. This CDR3 contains 14 residues. CDR1 is WNHNN and CDR2 is SYGVQD in the germline V gene (reference sequence). V lost 4 bases, J lost 2 bases, and 4 bases stayed unmatched. CDR3 bases: TGCGCCAGCAGTGCAGGGACAGCGCAAGAGACCCAGTACTTC. This codes for CASSAGTAQETQYF.

The J gene is TRBJ2-7, the V gene TRBV27; D gene unclear. The germline V and J ends were trimmed by 2 bases and 3 bases, with 8 bases remaining between them. This CDR3 comprises 13 residues. Germline CDR1 is MNHEY and CDR2 is SMNVEV (reference sequence). The chain's CDR3 is CASSLPNSYEQYF. The CDR3 DNA reads TGTGCCAGCAGTTTACCTAACAGCTACGAGCAGTACTTC.

This chain connects TRBV7-9 to TRBJ2-7; 8 bases align to TRBD1. CDR1 SEHNR and CDR2 FQNEAQ come from the germline V gene (reference sequence). The V and J ends lost 2 bases and 2 bases, in that order; junction bases with no gene match: 8. The CDR3 spans 16 residues. CDR3 in DNA: TGTGCCAGCAGCTTATCGGACAGGGCAGGGGCCTACGAGCAGTACTTC. It codes for CASSLSDRAGAYEQYF.

The chain is built from TRBV4-3 and TRBJ2-4, with D perhaps TRBD2 (5 bases). V lost 3 bases and J 6 bases, leaving 18 bases between the germline ends. Per germline, CDR1 LGHNA and CDR2 YSLEER. The CDR3 loop spans 16 amino acids. The CDR3: CASSHVGESAGNIQYF. CDR3 DNA: TGCGCCAGCAGCCATGTCGGGGAATCAGCAGGAAACATTCAGTACTTC.

This chain links TRBV2 with TRBJ1-3, with D perhaps matching TRBD1 (5 bases). Germline V CDR1 and CDR2: SNHLY, FYNNEI. V was clipped by 0 bases and J by 0 bases, with 15 bases between them. The CDR3 contains 18 residues. The CDR3 DNA reads TGTGCCAGCAGTGAAGCCTGGAGGGACCTTACCTCTGGAAACACCATATATTTT. This codes for CASSEAWRDLTSGNTIYF.

The chain uses TRBV9 and TRBJ2-5; TRBD2 aligns across 10 bases. Unmatched junction bases numbered 3, after V lost 0 bases and J lost 4 bases. This CDR3 region has 15 residues. Germline CDR1 reads SGDLS; CDR2 reads YYNGEE. CDR3 amino acids: CASSVGAGGLETQYF. CDR3 sequence (DNA): TGTGCCAGCAGCGTAGGAGCGGGGGGGCTAGAGACCCAGTACTTC.